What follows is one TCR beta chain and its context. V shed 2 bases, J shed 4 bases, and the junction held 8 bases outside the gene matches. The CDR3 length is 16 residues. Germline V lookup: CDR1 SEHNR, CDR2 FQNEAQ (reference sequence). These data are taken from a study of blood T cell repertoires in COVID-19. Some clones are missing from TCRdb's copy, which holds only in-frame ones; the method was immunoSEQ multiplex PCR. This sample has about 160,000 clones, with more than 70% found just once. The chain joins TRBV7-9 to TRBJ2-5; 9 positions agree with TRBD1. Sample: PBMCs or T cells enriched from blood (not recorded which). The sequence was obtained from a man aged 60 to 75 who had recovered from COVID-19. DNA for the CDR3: TGTGCCAGCAGCTTATACCCCGACAGGGGGTCAGAGACCCAGTACTTC. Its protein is CASSLYPDRGSETQYF.